Detailed here is one T cell receptor (beta chain). This clone is a singleton in its sample. The clone's antigen remains unknown. No much larger clone exists at a distance of one base, and base qualities are not known. CD8 naive samples consisted of CD45RO-negative cells that were positively selected for CCR7, yielding a CD45RA+CCR7+ population without TemRA cells. Healthy HIV-negative adults with no recently reported acute infections or vaccinations were included as donors. Every donor was a Caucasian adult living in Nashville, Tennessee, USA. Blood was collected by leukapheresis, and PBMCs were isolated by Ficoll-Histopaque density gradient centrifugation and then cryopreserved in liquid nitrogen vapor phase. Analytical flow cytometry was used to check the purity and quantity of each magnetically sorted T cell population. Each sorted fraction had its genomic DNA isolated and then quantified by UV absorbance on a Nanodrop 2000c.

Using the deep immunoSEQ assay, multiplex PCR amplified TCR CDR3 regions from genomic DNA. For each cell subset, the extracted genomic DNA was distributed evenly across all wells of several immunoSEQ 96-well plates, and each plate served as one replicate. For sorted subsets, each replicate PCR was loaded with about 0.2 ug genomic DNA, equivalent to 30,000 or so T cell genomes. The purified libraries were quantified using a Qubit 3.0 fluorometer, sized with a Bioanalyzer 2100, and then quantified again using the KAPA Library Quantification kit. Every immunoSEQ 96-well plate was sequenced on a dedicated single-read 150-cycle Illumina NextSeq 550 flow cell. The study's processing was this. Because the immunoSEQ output included only junctional sequences and no quality scores, the filtering could not be the same as the filtering used for full-length reads. Sequences were annotated with PyIR, a Python wrapper for IgBLAST v1.9, and V/J genes and CDR3 were assigned using IMGT germline references. Reads were removed for weak V/J assignments (E-value above 1e-6), missing CDR3, stop codons, out-of-frame junctions, or ambiguous translated residues. V3J clonotypes were defined as sequences sharing the same inferred V gene, J gene, and CDR3 amino acid sequence. Percentage overlap between repertoires was computed as shared unique clonotypes divided by the size of the smaller repertoire. Repertoire richness was assessed with RTK rarefaction, the Chao1 estimator, and Recon v2.1 estimates of unobserved clonotypes. OLGA was used to compute generation probabilities for all TCRbeta clonotypes that the gDNA method yielded from a handful of donors. TCRdb obtained this table from immuneACCESS and retained in-frame rearrangements with V and J assigned. These tables miss some clones; where compared with another copy, unresolved V genes account for less than half of the shortfall, and the remainder is unexplained. V and J calls and clone size are copied from that table; D and trimming were computed from the DNA. The sample table lists some 2 million clones, approximately 94% of them with a count of one. The ten largest clones capture 0.9% to 1.5% of the sample.

Cut back by 7 bases and 2 bases, the V and J ends lie 16 bases apart. The germline V gene sets CDR1 to SGHRS and CDR2 to YFSETQ. Including the terminal cysteine and phenylalanine, the CDR3 comprises 14 residues. Here the CDR3 DNA is all that survives: 42 bases in frame from base 1. These data originate in a study of shared clonotypes between healthy human individuals (dated by TCRdb to the early 2020s). For the study in its entirety: Three men and a couple of women, aged 18 to 49 years, made up the cohort. Per donor, three plates each were used for CD4 naive and CD4 memory, two for CD8 naive, and one for CD8 memory. Between about 0.8 and 9 billion PBMCs per donor were obtained by leukapheresis. To estimate repertoire size and how much clonotypes are shared between individuals, the study performed deep sequencing of blood TCR repertoires from about 5 healthy adults. Different laboratories and diverse techniques were used to prepare libraries and sequence TCR repertoires, to increase sequencing depth and limit assay-specific biases.

Points the paper makes about the study in general: The small number of donors limited the genetic and exposure-history diversity represented. Pairwise subsampling indicated that sequencing depth was expected to affect the degree of clonotype sharing among donors. Even with the large sequencing depth, rarefaction of the sorted-subset datasets indicated that sequencing was incomplete. Estimated clonotype richness was generally larger for naive than for memory subsets. Higher generation probabilities were observed for clonotypes shared by all four sorted-subset donors than for non-shared clonotypes. Sampling was limited to blood, and TCR repertoires in tissue likely differ from TCR repertoires in blood. Across four donors, approximately 4.9% of naive CD4, approximately 3.5% of naive CD8, around 2.5% of memory CD4, and 0.4% of memory CD8 clonotypes were shared.

The sequence came from a young man in good health. The sample was naive CD8+ T cells sorted from blood. The intended sense of this specimen's cell subset or site label: CD45RA+CCR7+. The chain employs TRBV5-1 and TRBJ2-7, with a tentative D gene TRBD2 over 5 matching bases. This receptor has the CDR3 CASGFEGIAYEQYF. The nucleotide sequence is TGCGCCAGCGGATTTGAGGGTATCGCCTACGAGCAGTACTTC.